This T cell receptor beta chain was sequenced during a study of persistence of HIV-infected CD4 T cells. Findings and caveats of the study: Compared with CD3/CD28-stimulated cells, CMV- and Gag-responding cells showed lower TCRbeta richness. Degenerate expanded CDR3beta sequences were enriched among CMV- and Gag-responding cells.

As for this clone: What it binds is not known.

The immunoSEQ assay was version 4, run in survey mode. Template was genomic DNA at roughly 9.6 ng/uL, with up to about 1 ug used per sample. Sequenced by immunoSEQ multiplex PCR; TCRdb stores in-frame clones only, minus some. The repertoire holds tens of thousands of clones, with roughly four fifths as singletons. Cells were stimulated with CMV-infected fibroblast lysates at approximately 10 ug/mL. CD40L-negative CD69-negative CD45RO-high memory CD4+ T cells were sorted as populations depleted of antigen-responding cells. Trimming shortened V by 3 bases and J by 7 bases, and 16 bases separated the two germline ends. The germline gives CDR1 SGHRS, CDR2 YFSETQ. This CDR3 has 15 amino acids.

The origin of this receptor is an adult man with HIV who was CMV-seropositive. Specimen: CD4+ T cells sorted from PBMCs after roughly 18-hour stimulation, collected from a patient who received antiretroviral therapy. The chain joins TRBV5-1 to TRBJ2-2, with D maybe TRBD2 (7 bases). The chain's CDR3 is CASSWAGGHYGELFF. The DNA of the CDR3 is TGCGCCAGCAGCTGGGCCGGGGGGCATTACGGGGAGCTGTTTTTT. Full variable domain (missing parts from reference TRBV5-1 and TRBJ2-2): KAGVTQTPRYLIKTRGQQVTLSCSPISGHRSVSWYQQTPGQGLQFLFEYFSETQRNKGNFPGRFSGRQFSNSRSEMNVSTLELGDSALYLCASSWAGGHYGELFFGEGSRLTVL.